The text below deals with one TCR beta chain. V shed 3 bases and J shed 4 bases, with 11 bases lying between them. Germline CDR1 and CDR2: SGDLS and YYNGEE. The CDR3 consists of 15 residues. The data stem from a study of beta chain features in type 1 diabetes. Overall study: Patients looked much like healthy donors when it came to age, gender and cell yields.

Expressed TCRB transcripts were sequenced after all isolated RNA was converted to cDNA. Assay: immunoSEQ multiplex PCR; the TCRdb copy retains only in-frame clones and omits some. Seen here are 150,000 or so clones, nearly 9.5% observed once, and the top ten hold roughly 0.74%. The clonotype originates from a man aged 18-30 years in good health. Sequences were obtained from central memory CD4+ T cells from blood. The chain is built from TRBV9 and TRBJ2-6; D might be TRBD1 (6 bases). CDR3 residues: CASSEPGAGANVLTF. The CDR3 DNA is TGTGCCAGCAGCGAACCAGGGGCAGGGGCCAACGTCCTGACTTTC.